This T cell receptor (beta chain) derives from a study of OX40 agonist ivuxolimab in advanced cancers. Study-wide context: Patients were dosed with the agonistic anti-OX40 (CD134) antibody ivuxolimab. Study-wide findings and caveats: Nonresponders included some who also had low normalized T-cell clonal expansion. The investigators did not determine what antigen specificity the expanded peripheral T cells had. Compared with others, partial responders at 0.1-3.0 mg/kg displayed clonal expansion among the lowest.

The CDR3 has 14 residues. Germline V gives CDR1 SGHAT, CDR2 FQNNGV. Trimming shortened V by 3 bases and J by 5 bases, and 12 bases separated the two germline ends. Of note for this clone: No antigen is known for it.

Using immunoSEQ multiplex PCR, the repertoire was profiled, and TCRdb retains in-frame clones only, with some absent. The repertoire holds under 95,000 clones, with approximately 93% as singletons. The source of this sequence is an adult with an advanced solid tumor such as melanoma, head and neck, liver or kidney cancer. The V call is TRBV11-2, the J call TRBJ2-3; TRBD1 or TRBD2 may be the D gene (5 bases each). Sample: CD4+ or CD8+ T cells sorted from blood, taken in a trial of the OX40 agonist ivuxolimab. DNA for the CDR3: TGTGCCAGCAGCTTCGGGACCCACGGAGATACGCAGTATTTT. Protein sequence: CASSFGTHGDTQYF. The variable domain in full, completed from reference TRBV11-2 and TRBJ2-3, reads EAGVAQSPRYKIIEKRQSVAFWCNPISGHATLYWYQQILGQGPKLLIQFQNNGVVDDSQLPKDRFSAERLKGVDSTLKIQPAKLEDSAVYLCASSFGTHGDTQYFGPGTRLTVL.